The rows below give T cell receptor beta chains drawn from one sample of a study of T-cell memory formation after mild COVID-19. TCRdb re-analysed the 5' RACE reads in MiXCR, keeping a single row per CDR3 protein. The table lists some 350,000 distinct CDR3 sequences, under 15% of them singletons. The material sequenced was PBMCs or a T cell subset sorted from them (not recorded which). These receptors were collected from a man between 18 and 35 years old who had mild COVID-19 (a few samples of this study predate the infection). Cell type and time point are not known. Both conserved end residues are part of each CDR3. Each record gives: D gene, clone size, V gene, J gene, CDR3 length, CDR3 protein, CDR3 DNA. The D gene is left open where the match is weak. Clone size, where shown, is once, few, many, or a class for clones that have expanded.

>.|.|TRBV20-1|TRBJ2-1|12
CSIGQTYNEQFF
TGCAGTATAGGACAGACTTACAATGAGCAGTTCTTC
>.|few|TRBV6-2/TRBV6-3|TRBJ2-2|17
CASRFRDKGSNTGELFF
TGTGCCAGCCGCTTCCGGGACAAAGGGTCGAACACCGGGGAGCTGTTTTTT
>TRBD2|.|TRBV6-5|TRBJ2-1|15
CASSPGTSGVYEQFF
TGTGCCAGCAGCCCCGGGACTAGCGGGGTCTATGAGCAGTTCTTC
>.|few|TRBV29-1|TRBJ2-1|15
CSVGGLGDTYNEQFF
TGCAGCGTTGGGGGGCTGGGGGATACCTACAATGAGCAGTTCTTC
>.|few|TRBV4-2|TRBJ1-4|15
CASSQGLGWHEKLFF
TGTGCCAGCAGCCAAGGGCTCGGGTGGCATGAAAAACTGTTTTTT
>TRBD2|.|TRBV20-1|TRBJ2-1|18
CSARQAGGYPSSYNEQFF
TGCAGTGCCAGACAAGCGGGGGGCTACCCGAGCTCCTACAATGAGCAGTTCTTC
>.|.|TRBV14|TRBJ2-4|15
CASSHNEDYGDIQYF
TGTGCCAGCAGCCACAACGAGGACTATGGGGACATTCAGTACTTC
>.|many|TRBV7-2|TRBJ2-2|15
CASSLASRNTGELFF
TGTGCCAGCAGCTTAGCGTCACGGAACACCGGGGAGCTGTTTTTT
>.|few|TRBV9|TRBJ1-1|15
CASSVRGSKNTEAFF
TGTGCCAGCAGCGTCAGGGGCTCTAAGAACACTGAAGCTTTCTTT
>TRBD1|.|TRBV27|TRBJ1-3|15
CASRRGQFSGNTIYF
TGTGCCAGCAGACGGGGACAGTTCTCTGGAAACACCATATATTTT
>.|.|TRBV25-1|TRBJ1-2|14
CASSEDGARGGYTF
TGTGCCAGCAGTGAGGACGGTGCGCGGGGTGGCTACACCTTC
>.|few|TRBV6-5|TRBJ2-7|14
CASSPTGPVYEQYF
TGTGCCAGTTCCCCCACCGGACCAGTCTACGAGCAGTACTTC
>TRBD1|.|TRBV6-5|TRBJ1-1|13
CASGTGQGSQAFF
TGTGCCAGCGGCACCGGACAGGGCTCACAAGCTTTCTTT
>TRBD1|.|TRBV6-6|TRBJ2-7|12
CASSSGGREQYF
TGTGCCAGCAGCTCAGGGGGTCGGGAGCAGTACTTC
>.|.|TRBV18|TRBJ2-2|13
CASSPSVTGELFF
TGTGCCAGCTCACCATCGGTCACCGGGGAGCTGTTTTTT
>TRBD1|.|TRBV12-3/TRBV12-4|TRBJ1-2|17
CASSPDRVLTHIDGYTF
TGTGCCAGCAGCCCCGACAGGGTTCTCACCCATATTGATGGCTACACCTTC